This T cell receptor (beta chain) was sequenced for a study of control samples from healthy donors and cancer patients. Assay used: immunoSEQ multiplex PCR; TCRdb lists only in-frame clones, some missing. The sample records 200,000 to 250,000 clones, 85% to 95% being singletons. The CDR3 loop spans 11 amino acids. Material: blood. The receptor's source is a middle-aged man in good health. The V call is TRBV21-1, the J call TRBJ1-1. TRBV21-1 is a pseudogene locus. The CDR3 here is CASRKNTEAFF. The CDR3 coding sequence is TGTGCCAGCAGAAAGAACACTGAAGCTTTCTTT.